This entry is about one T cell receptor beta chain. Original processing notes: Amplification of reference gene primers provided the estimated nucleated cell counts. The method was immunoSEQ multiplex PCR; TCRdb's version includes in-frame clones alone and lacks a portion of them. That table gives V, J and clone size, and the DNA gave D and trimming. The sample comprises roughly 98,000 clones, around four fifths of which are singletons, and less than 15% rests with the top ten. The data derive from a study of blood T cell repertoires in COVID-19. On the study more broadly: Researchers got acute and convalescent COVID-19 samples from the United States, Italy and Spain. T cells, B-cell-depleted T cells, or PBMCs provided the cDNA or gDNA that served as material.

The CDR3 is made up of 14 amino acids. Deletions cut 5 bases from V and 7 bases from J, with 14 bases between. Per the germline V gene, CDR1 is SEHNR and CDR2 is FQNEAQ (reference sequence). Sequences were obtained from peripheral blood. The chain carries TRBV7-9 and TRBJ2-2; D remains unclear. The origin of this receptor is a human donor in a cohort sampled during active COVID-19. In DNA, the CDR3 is TGTGCCAGCAGCGATAAAACGGTTGGCGGGGAGCTGTTTTTT. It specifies CASSDKTVGGELFF.